The 30 T cell receptor beta chains reported below all come from one sample, sequenced in a study of blood T cells in healthy people across ages. PCR was performed a second time for about 7 to 12 cycles using a sample-barcoded 5' primer and a J-beta primer mix. MiXCR, applied by TCRdb to the 5' RACE reads, yields one record per CDR3 protein. The sample includes about 320,000 distinct CDR3 sequences, around 27% of them seen just once. Sequencing input: blood. These receptors all stem from a woman between 70 and 85 years old in good health.

V gene TRBV12-3 or TRBV12-4 combines with J gene TRBJ1-2; no definite D call. There are 13 residues in the CDR3. Between the trimmed V and J ends, which lost 6 bases and 3 bases, there was a span of 11 bases. The CDR3 sequence: CASSTGNYYGYTF. Written as DNA, the CDR3 is TGTGCCAGCAGCACCGGGAACTACTATGGCTACACCTTC.

The sample holds many counts of this clonotype. V is TRBV20-1 and J is TRBJ2-5; possibly TRBD1 for D (5 bases). CDR1 DFQATT and CDR2 SNEGSKA come from the germline V gene (reference sequence). The CDR3 runs 14 residues. V shed 0 bases and J shed 4 bases, with 12 bases lying between them. The CDR3 loop is CSARDQGFLETQYF. CDR3 sequence (DNA): TGCAGTGCTAGAGATCAGGGTTTCCTAGAGACCCAGTACTTC.

This chain connects TRBV6-6 to TRBJ2-1; D remains unclear. CDR1 and CDR2 from the germline V gene are MNHNY and SVGAGI (reference sequence). V was shortened by 6 bases and J by 3 bases, with 12 bases between the two germline ends. This CDR3 has 14 amino acids. The CDR3 spells CASRVELVYNEQFF. The DNA for the CDR3 is TGTGCCAGCAGGGTTGAGCTTGTCTACAATGAGCAGTTCTTC.

This clonotype was counted only a few times. This chain uses TRBV7-3 with TRBJ2-5; 7 bases line up with TRBD2. V was clipped by 5 bases and J by 0 bases; unmatched bases: 9. Germline assignment: CDR1 SGHTA and CDR2 FQGTGA. The CDR3 sequence is 16 residues long. The CDR3 reads CASSPYSTSDQETQYF. The CDR3 DNA sequence: TGTGCCAGCAGCCCCTACAGTACTAGCGACCAAGAGACCCAGTACTTC.

This clonotype occurred a few times. The chain combines TRBV10-3 with TRBJ2-1; D is unresolved. Germline V gives CDR1 ENHRY, CDR2 SYGVKD. This CDR3 contains 12 residues. The V end lost 2 bases, the J end lost 6 bases, and 5 bases lay between the germline ends. CDR3: CAISEGFNEQFF. CDR3 DNA: TGTGCCATCAGTGAGGGTTTCAATGAGCAGTTCTTC.

This clonotype was seen a handful of times. The chain combines TRBV6-7 with TRBJ2-1, with 8 bases lining up with TRBD2. TRBV6-7 is sorted into the ORF group, with uncertain function. J was trimmed by 4 bases and V by 3 bases; bases with no gene match: 8. The CDR3 consists of 16 residues. The CDR3, as DNA: TGTGCCAGCAGTTATGTCGGACTAGCAGCATACAATGAGCAGTTCTTC. Its protein is CASSYVGLAAYNEQFF.

In DNA form, the CDR3 reads TGCGCCAGCAGCCAGGACAGGGGCGGAGAGACCCAGTACTTC. Its translation: CASSQDRGGETQYF. The rearrangement links TRBV4-1 to TRBJ2-5; 9 bases line up with TRBD1. V lost 3 bases, J lost 4 bases, and 3 bases stayed unmatched. Germline values: CDR1 MGHRA, CDR2 YSYEKL. The CDR3 runs 14 residues.

A single count supports this clonotype. This rearrangement joins TRBV20-1 to TRBJ2-3; D is possibly TRBD2 (5 bases). Trimming stripped 6 bases from V and 6 bases from J, with 19 bases between. CDR1 and CDR2 (germline): DFQATT, SNEGSKA (reference sequence). CDR3 length: 14 amino acids. The CDR3 DNA reads as TGCAGTGCCCCAGCCCGGACTCTGGGGGATACGCAGTATTTT. Amino acids: CSAPARTLGDTQYF.

This clonotype occurred a few times. The rearrangement uses TRBV11-2 and TRBJ1-3, with D unresolved. There are 12 residues in the CDR3. Germline V gene lookup returns CDR1 SGHAT and CDR2 FQNNGV. Trimming stripped 4 bases from V and 6 bases from J, with 7 bases between. Here the CDR3 DNA reads TGTGCCAGCAGCTACGAACTAAACACCATATATTTT. This translates into CASSYELNTIYF.

The chain employs TRBV28 and TRBJ1-1, with TRBD1 matching 7 bases. Germline V lookup: CDR1 MDHEN, CDR2 SYDVKM. Trimming cost V 6 bases and J 0 bases; bases outside gene matches: 10. This CDR3 has 16 residues. CDR3 sequence: CASRIQGSGMNTEAFF. For the CDR3, the DNA is TGTGCCAGCAGAATACAGGGGAGTGGGATGAACACTGAAGCTTTCTTT.

This clonotype was counted between two and nine times. The gene calls are TRBV28 and TRBJ1-1; D may be TRBD1 (5 bases). Trimming left V 4 bases short and J 8 bases short, with 17 bases between. Germline V lookup: CDR1 MDHEN, CDR2 SYDVKM. This CDR3 is built from 14 residues. Here the CDR3 DNA reads TGTGCCAGCAGTTCGGGACCCCAGGTCCGGGAAGCTTTCTTT. This translates into CASSSGPQVREAFF.

This clonotype was seen many times. The V gene is TRBV7-6, the J gene TRBJ2-7; 8 bases match TRBD2. V shed 1 base and J 3 bases; nucleotides not matched to a gene: 8. CDR1 and CDR2 from the germline V gene are SGHVS and FNYEAQ. This CDR3 is 16 amino acids long. CDR3 region: CASSLGASGLDYEQYF. DNA for the CDR3: TGTGCCAGCAGCTTAGGTGCTAGCGGGCTTGACTACGAGCAGTACTTC.

The rearrangement joins TRBV6-5 to TRBJ2-7, with 9 bases lining up with TRBD1. V lost 6 bases to trimming and J lost 9 bases; unmatched junction nucleotides: 6. The CDR3 length is 12 residues. The V gene's germline CDR1 is MNHEY and CDR2 SVGAGI. CDR3 sequence (DNA): TGTGCCAGCAGCACCAGACAGGGGGTGCAGTACTTC. It is translated as CASSTRQGVQYF.

This clonotype came up a few times. V and J are TRBV12-3 or TRBV12-4 and TRBJ2-2; D is undetermined. Trimming left V 5 bases short and J 2 bases short, with 9 bases between. The CDR3 covers 14 residues. DNA for the CDR3: TGTGCCAGCAGTCGGTTCGTAAACACCGGGGAGCTGTTTTTT. This gives the protein CASSRFVNTGELFF.

The chain recombines TRBV7-9 with TRBJ2-1; tentatively, D is TRBD2 (5 bases). CDR1 and CDR2 from the germline V gene are SEHNR and FQNEAQ (reference sequence). Trimming left V 3 bases short and J 6 bases short, with 9 bases between. The CDR3 contains 13 residues. CDR3 DNA sequence: TGTGCCAGCAGCTTGTCCGGGGTCAATGAGCAGTTCTTC. Encoded protein: CASSLSGVNEQFF.

This clonotype has a handful of counts. The chain has TRBV5-1 and TRBJ1-2; no clear D. Germline loops: CDR1 SGHRS, CDR2 YFSETQ. The CDR3 consists of 15 residues. V was pared by 0 bases and J by 0 bases, with 9 bases between. The CDR3 region has the DNA TGCGCCAGCAGCTTGGAGGGAAGATCTAACTATGGCTACACCTTC. Translating it yields CASSLEGRSNYGYTF.

This chain joins TRBV10-3 and TRBJ2-1, with 11 bases lining up with TRBD2. The J call may be in error: the DNA end matches TRBJ2-5 better. This CDR3 comprises 15 residues. Germline CDR1 and CDR2: ENHRY and SYGVKD. The CDR3 protein is CAISDTSGSQKTQYF. For the CDR3, the DNA is TGTGCCATCAGTGATACTAGCGGGAGTCAGAAGACCCAGTACTTC.

The table lists this clonotype with a few counts. The chain has TRBV28 and TRBJ1-2; TRBD1 agrees at 9 bases. J was trimmed by 2 bases and V by 0 bases; bases with no gene match: 1. In germline, CDR1 is MDHEN, CDR2 SYDVKM. The CDR3 is 15 amino acids. The CDR3 is CASSLWTGGNYGYTF. For the CDR3, the DNA is TGTGCCAGCAGTTTATGGACAGGGGGGAACTATGGCTACACCTTC.

This clonotype was counted a few times. The chain employs TRBV4-1 and TRBJ2-6, with TRBD1 as a possible D gene (5 bases). The CDR3 is made up of 17 amino acids. Trimming pared 0 bases from V and 4 bases from J, leaving 13 bases between. The germline gives CDR1 MGHRA, CDR2 YSYEKL. CDR3 nucleotide sequence: TGCGCCAGCAGCCAAGACGAAGGGGCGTACGGGGCCAACGTCCTGACTTTC. Amino acids: CASSQDEGAYGANVLTF.

This clonotype was detected many times. At one end, the junction sequence differs from germline, possibly due to a read error. The chain is built from TRBV12-3 or TRBV12-4 and TRBJ2-1, with TRBD2 matching over 8 bases. The CDR3 is 11 residues long. DNA of the CDR3: TGTGCCAGCAGTCCCGGACTAGCCGGGAGGTTC. It codes for CASSPGLAGRF.

This clonotype was found a few times. The chain links TRBV20-1 to TRBJ2-1, with 10 bases lining up with TRBD2. Germline CDR1 DFQATT, CDR2 SNEGSKA (reference sequence). The CDR3 totals 14 residues. J lost 7 bases, V lost 6 bases, and 9 bases had no gene match. This CDR3 reads CSAGASGRQNEQFF. CDR3 DNA: TGCAGTGCCGGTGCTAGCGGGAGACAGAATGAGCAGTTCTTC.

This clonotype turned up a few times. V gene TRBV20-1 combines with J gene TRBJ2-1; D gene uncertain. CDR1 and CDR2 from the germline V gene are DFQATT and SNEGSKA (reference sequence). The CDR3 extends over 11 amino acids. V shed 5 bases and J shed 4 bases, with 6 bases lying between them. The CDR3 nucleotides read TGCAGTGCTTCCCTGTACAATGAGCAGTTCTTC. Its protein product is CSASLYNEQFF.

In its sample, this clonotype was seen a few times. V gene TRBV29-1 combines with J gene TRBJ1-6; D remains ambiguous. Trimming pared 6 bases from V and 5 bases from J, leaving 11 bases between. The CDR3 contains 13 residues. In germline, CDR1 is SQVTM, CDR2 ANQGSEA. The CDR3 here is CSVRAQDNSPLHF. CDR3 coding DNA: TGCAGCGTCCGCGCGCAGGATAATTCACCCCTCCACTTT.

This chain uses TRBV7-3 with TRBJ2-3; the match to TRBD1 covers 7 bases. The V and J ends lost 5 bases and 6 bases, in that order; junction bases with no gene match: 8. CDR1 is SGHTA and CDR2 is FQGTGA in the germline V gene. This CDR3 is 14 amino acids long. CDR3 DNA: TGTGCCAGCAGCAAGGGGACAGCGAGGGATACGCAGTATTTT. Translation gives CASSKGTARDTQYF.

This chain uses TRBV5-1 with TRBJ2-3; D tentatively reads TRBD1 or TRBD2 (5 bases each). There are 13 residues in the CDR3. Germline V CDR1 and CDR2: SGHRS, YFSETQ. Between the trimmed V and J ends, which lost 2 bases and 4 bases, there was a span of 8 bases. CDR3 coding DNA: TGCGCCAGCAGCTTTGGGGGAGCAGATACGCAGTATTTT. It is translated as CASSFGGADTQYF. The full variable domain, rest sourced from reference TRBV5-1 and TRBJ2-3, is KAGVTQTPRYLIKTRGQQVTLSCSPISGHRSVSWYQQTPGQGLQFLFEYFSETQRNKGNFPGRFSGRQFSNSRSEMNVSTLELGDSALYLCASSFGGADTQYFGPGTRLTVL.

This chain connects TRBV6-5 to TRBJ2-3; TRBD2 agrees at 9 bases. This CDR3 contains 15 residues. In germline, CDR1 is MNHEY, CDR2 SVGAGI. V lost 0 bases and J lost 4; bases outside the gene matches: 2. The CDR3 reads CASSYSSGSADTQYF. The CDR3 DNA reads TGTGCCAGCAGTTACTCTAGCGGGAGTGCAGATACGCAGTATTTT.

This chain uses TRBV29-1 with TRBJ1-2, with D uncertain. Germline values: CDR1 SQVTM, CDR2 ANQGSEA. CDR3 length: 15 residues. Trimming took 0 bases from V and 0 from J, leaving 11 bases between them. This chain's CDR3 is CSVEDPSTANYGYTF. The CDR3 DNA reads TGCAGCGTTGAAGATCCTTCTACAGCTAACTATGGCTACACCTTC. The complete variable domain, with remaining parts taken from reference TRBV29-1 and TRBJ1-2, reads SAVISQKPSRDICQRGTSLTIQCQVDSQVTMMFWYRQQPGQSLTLIATANQGSEATYESGFVIDKFPISRPNLTFSTLTVSNMSPEDSSIYLCSVEDPSTANYGYTFGSGTRLTVV.

V gene TRBV6-6 combines with J gene TRBJ2-7; 12 bases map to TRBD2. The junction had 3 bases not matched to a gene; V was cut back by 0 bases and J by 3 bases. The CDR3 is 16 residues long. Looked up from germline, CDR1 is MNHNY and CDR2 is SVGAGI (reference sequence). CDR3 DNA: TGTGCCAGCAGTTACTCGACTAGCGGGAGCTACTACGAGCAGTACTTC. It yields the protein CASSYSTSGSYYEQYF.

The table lists this clonotype with many counts. This chain connects TRBV9 to TRBJ2-1; TRBD2 matches at 10 bases. V lost 4 bases to trimming and J lost 5 bases; unmatched junction nucleotides: 6. Looked up from germline, CDR1 is SGDLS and CDR2 is YYNGEE. The CDR3 is 15 residues long. The CDR3 sequence: CASSPRTSGNNEQFF. DNA for the CDR3: TGTGCCAGCAGCCCCCGGACTAGCGGAAACAATGAGCAGTTCTTC.

V and J are TRBV7-2 and TRBJ2-5; D remains ambiguous. Trimming took 5 bases from V and 4 from J, leaving 14 bases between them. The length of the CDR3 is 14 residues. Germline V CDR1 and CDR2: SGHTA, FQGNSA. The CDR3 coding sequence is TGTGCCAGCAGCGCGAGGACGGGTCCAGAGACCCAGTACTTC. Translating gives CASSARTGPETQYF.